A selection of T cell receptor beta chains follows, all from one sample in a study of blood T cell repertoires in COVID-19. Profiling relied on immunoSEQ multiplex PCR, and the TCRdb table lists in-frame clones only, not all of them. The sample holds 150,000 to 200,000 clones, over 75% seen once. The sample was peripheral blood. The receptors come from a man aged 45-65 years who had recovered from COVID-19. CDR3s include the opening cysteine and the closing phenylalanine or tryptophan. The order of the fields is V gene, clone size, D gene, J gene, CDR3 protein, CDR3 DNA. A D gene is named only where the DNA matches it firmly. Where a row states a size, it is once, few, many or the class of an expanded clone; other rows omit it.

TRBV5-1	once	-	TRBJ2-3	CASSRGHQDTQYF	TGCGCCAGCAGCAGGGGACATCAGGATACGCAGTATTTT
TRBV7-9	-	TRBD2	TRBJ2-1	CASSATGLVGLRSYNEQFF	TGTGCCAGCAGCGCGACGGGACTAGTGGGGCTTAGGTCCTACAATGAGCAGTTCTTC
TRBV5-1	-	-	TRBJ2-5	CASRTMTAPQETQYF	TGCGCCAGCAGAACCATGACAGCCCCTCAAGAGACCCAGTACTTC
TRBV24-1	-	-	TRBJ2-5	CATSVAGTLQETQYF	TGTGCCACCTCCGTAGCAGGGACACTACAAGAGACCCAGTACTTC
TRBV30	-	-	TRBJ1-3	CAWTRAAGNTIYF	TGTGCCTGGACCAGGGCAGCTGGAAACACCATATATTTT
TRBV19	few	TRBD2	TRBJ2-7	CASSTGLAGAYEQYF	TGTGCCAGTAGTACAGGACTAGCGGGAGCCTACGAGCAGTACTTC
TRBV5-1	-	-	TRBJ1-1	CASSREANTEAFF	TGCGCCAGCAGCCGGGAGGCGAACACTGAAGCTTTCTTT
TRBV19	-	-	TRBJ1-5	CASGTSGNQPQHF	TGTGCCAGTGGGACATCTGGCAATCAGCCCCAGCATTTT
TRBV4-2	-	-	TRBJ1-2	CASSQDLGETTYGYTF	TGTGCCAGCAGCCAAGATTTGGGAGAGACGACCTATGGCTACACCTTC
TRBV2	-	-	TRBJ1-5	CASSGTARGFQPQHF	TGTGCCAGCAGTGGGACGGCCAGGGGTTTCCAGCCCCAGCATTTT
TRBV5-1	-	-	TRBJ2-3	CASSRQGGARADTQYF	TGCGCCAGCAGCCGGCAAGGGGGTGCTCGGGCAGATACGCAGTATTTT
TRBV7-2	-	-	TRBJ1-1	CASSFEGVTEAFF	TGTGCCAGCAGCTTTGAGGGCGTCACTGAAGCTTTCTTT
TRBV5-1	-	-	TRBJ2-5	CASSLGGRETQYF	TGCGCCAGCAGCTTGGGGGGGCGGGAGACCCAGTACTTC
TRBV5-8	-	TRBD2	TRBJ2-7	CASSFLGLAAIRYF	TGTGCCAGCAGCTTTTTAGGACTAGCGGCGATTAGGTACTTC
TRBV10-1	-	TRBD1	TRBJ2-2	CASSELTGNGELFF	TGCGCCAGCAGTGAGTTGACAGGGAACGGGGAGCTGTTTTTT
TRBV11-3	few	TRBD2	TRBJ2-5	CASSLGRTSGKETQYF	TGTGCCAGCAGCTTAGGGAGGACTAGCGGGAAAGAGACCCAGTACTTC
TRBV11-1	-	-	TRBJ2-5	CASVESGQETQYF	TGTGCCAGCGTAGAGAGCGGACAAGAGACCCAGTACTTC
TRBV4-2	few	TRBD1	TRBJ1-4	CASSQVTGVLEKLFF	TGTGCCAGCAGCCAAGTGACAGGGGTGTTGGAAAAACTGTTTTTT
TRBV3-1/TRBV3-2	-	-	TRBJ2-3	CASSQSRQVTDTQYF	TGTGCCAGCAGCCAAAGTCGACAGGTCACAGATACGCAGTATTTT
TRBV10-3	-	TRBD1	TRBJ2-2	CAISEPTGVDSGELFF	TGTGCCATCAGTGAGCCGACAGGGGTCGACTCCGGGGAGCTGTTTTTT
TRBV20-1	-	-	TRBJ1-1	CSASSGAGTEAFF	TGCAGTGCTAGTTCTGGGGCAGGCACTGAAGCTTTCTTT
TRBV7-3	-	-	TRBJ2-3	CASSDTYRDTQYF	TGTGCCAGCAGCGACACTTACAGGGATACGCAGTATTTT
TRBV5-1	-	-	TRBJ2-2	CASSLVAQGELFF	TGCGCCAGCAGCTTGGTAGCGCAAGGGGAGCTGTTTTTT
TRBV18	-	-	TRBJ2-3	CASSPSAEDTQYF	TGTGCCAGCTCACCATCTGCGGAGGATACGCAGTATTTT
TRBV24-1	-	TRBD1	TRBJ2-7	CATSDPGQGNYEQYF	TGTGCCACCAGTGACCCGGGACAGGGGAATTACGAGCAGTACTTC
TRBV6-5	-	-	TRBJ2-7	CASLLRGISYEQYF	TGTGCCAGCCTCCTCCGAGGGATCTCCTACGAGCAGTACTTC
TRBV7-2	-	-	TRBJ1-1	CASSLIPDRNTEAFF	TGTGCCAGCAGCTTAATTCCGGACAGGAACACTGAAGCTTTCTTT
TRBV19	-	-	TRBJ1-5	CASTKDDTYSNQPQHF	TGTGCCAGTACCAAAGATGACACATATAGCAATCAGCCCCAGCATTTT
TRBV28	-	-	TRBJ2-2	CASSQLVGAGELFF	TGTGCCAGCAGTCAGCTTGTAGGGGCCGGGGAGCTGTTTTTT
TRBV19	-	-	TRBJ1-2	CATTPERAAYGYTF	TGTGCCACTACCCCCGAGCGCGCGGCATATGGCTACACCTTC
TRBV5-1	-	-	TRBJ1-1	CASSLLSGNFEAFF	TGCGCCAGCAGCTTGTTGTCAGGGAACTTCGAAGCTTTCTTT
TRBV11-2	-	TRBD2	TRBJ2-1	CASSLDPGLAGGEQFF	TGTGCCAGCAGCTTAGACCCGGGACTAGCGGGAGGGGAGCAGTTCTTC
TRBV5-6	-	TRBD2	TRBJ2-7	CASRWLADHSYEQYF	TGTGCCAGCAGATGGCTAGCGGACCATTCCTACGAGCAGTACTTC
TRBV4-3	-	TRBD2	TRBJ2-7	CASSKRTSDYEQYF	TGCGCCAGCAGCAAGCGAACTAGCGACTACGAGCAGTACTTC
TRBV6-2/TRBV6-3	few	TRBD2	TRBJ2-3	CASSPGLAASTDTQYF	TGTGCCAGCAGCCCTGGACTAGCGGCTAGCACAGATACGCAGTATTTT
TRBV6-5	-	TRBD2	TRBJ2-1	CASSYGEGRGYNEQFF	TGTGCCAGCAGTTACGGGGAGGGCCGGGGATATAATGAGCAGTTCTTC
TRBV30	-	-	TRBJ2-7	CAWSGTEQYYEQYF	TGTGCCTGGAGTGGGACAGAGCAGTACTACGAGCAGTACTTC